These 2 T cell receptor beta chains originate from one sample sequenced in a study of blood T cell repertoires in COVID-19. The table came from immunoSEQ multiplex PCR; TCRdb's copy has only in-frame clones and leaves some out. The profile shows more than 250,000 clones, around 87% of them singletons. Sequenced material: PBMCs or T cells enriched from blood (not recorded which). Receptors were obtained from a woman younger than 35 with acute COVID-19.

With regard to this clone: This CDR3 is also generated by other DNA sequences in the sample. V gene TRBV28 combines with J gene TRBJ2-7; no clear D gene. The CDR3 sequence is 14 residues long. V was cut by 1 base and J by 0 bases, with 7 bases left in between. CDR1 is MDHEN, CDR2 SYDVKM, per germline. The CDR3 spells CASSLLAGSYEQYF. The CDR3 nucleotides are TGTGCCAGCAGTTTATTGGCAGGCTCCTACGAGCAGTACTTC.

The chain joins TRBV7-2 to TRBJ2-7; possibly TRBD1 for D (6 bases). V lost 1 base and J 3 bases, leaving 13 bases between the germline ends. The CDR3 is 15 residues long. Germline V gene sequence: CDR1 SGHTA, CDR2 FQGNSA. The CDR3 DNA reads as TGTGCCAGCAGCTTAGTCACGGGACACTTCTACGAGCAGTACTTC. Amino acid sequence: CASSLVTGHFYEQYF.